What follows describes a single TCR beta chain. The sample originates from a study of PD-L1 blockade in urothelial cancer. For the study at large: The number of prior chemotherapy regimens per patient was 0 to 3. Counts from blood samples showed a median of 141,255 T cells. Blood was tested 3 weeks (second dose) and 6 weeks into treatment.

Time point reported: peripheral blood 6 weeks after treatment start. The method was immunoSEQ multiplex PCR; TCRdb's version includes in-frame clones alone and lacks a portion of them. Of 35,000 to 50,000 clones listed, 83% are singletons. Losses at the gene ends were 8 bases for V and 0 bases for J; bases not matched to a gene: 4. There are 13 residues in the CDR3. Germline V gives CDR1 LNHDA, CDR2 SQIVND (reference sequence). The TCR comes from a man between 60 and 75 years old with urothelial cancer. The source material was PBMCs, sampled around atezolizumab (anti-PD-L1) treatment. V usage is TRBV19 and J usage is TRBJ2-7, with TRBD1 matching over 7 bases. CDR3 sequence reads: CASGNRGSYEQYF. The CDR3, as DNA: TGTGCCAGTGGCAACAGGGGCTCCTACGAGCAGTACTTC.